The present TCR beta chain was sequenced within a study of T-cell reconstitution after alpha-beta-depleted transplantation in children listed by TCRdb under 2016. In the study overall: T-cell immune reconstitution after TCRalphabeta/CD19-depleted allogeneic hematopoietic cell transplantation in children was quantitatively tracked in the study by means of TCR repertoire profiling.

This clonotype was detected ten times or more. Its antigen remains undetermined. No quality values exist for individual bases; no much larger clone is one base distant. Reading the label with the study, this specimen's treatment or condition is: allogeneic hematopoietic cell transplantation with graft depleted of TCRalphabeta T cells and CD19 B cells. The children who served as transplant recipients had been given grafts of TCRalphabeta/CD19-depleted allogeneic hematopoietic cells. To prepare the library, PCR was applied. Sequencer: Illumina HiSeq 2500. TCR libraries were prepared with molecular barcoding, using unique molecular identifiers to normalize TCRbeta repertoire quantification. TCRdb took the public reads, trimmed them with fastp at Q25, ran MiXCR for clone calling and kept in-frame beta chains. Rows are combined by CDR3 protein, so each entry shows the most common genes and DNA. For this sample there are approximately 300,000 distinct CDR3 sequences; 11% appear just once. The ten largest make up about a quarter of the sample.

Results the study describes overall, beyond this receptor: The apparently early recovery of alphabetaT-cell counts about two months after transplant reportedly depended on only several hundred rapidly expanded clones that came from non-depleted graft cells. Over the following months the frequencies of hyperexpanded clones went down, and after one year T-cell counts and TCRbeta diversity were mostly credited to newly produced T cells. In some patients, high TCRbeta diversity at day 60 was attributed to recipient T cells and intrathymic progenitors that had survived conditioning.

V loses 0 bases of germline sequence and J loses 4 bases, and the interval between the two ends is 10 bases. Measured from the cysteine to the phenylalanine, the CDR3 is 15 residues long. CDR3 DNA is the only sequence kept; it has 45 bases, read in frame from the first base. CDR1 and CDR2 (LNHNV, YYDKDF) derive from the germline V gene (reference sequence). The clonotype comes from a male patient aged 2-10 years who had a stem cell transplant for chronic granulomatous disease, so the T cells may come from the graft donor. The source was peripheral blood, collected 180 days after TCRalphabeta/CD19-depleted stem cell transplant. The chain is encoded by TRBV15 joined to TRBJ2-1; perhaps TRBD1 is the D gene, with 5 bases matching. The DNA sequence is TGTGCCACCAGCAGAGAAGGCAGGGCTTACAATGAGCAGTTCTTC. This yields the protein CATSREGRAYNEQFF.